This is a list of T cell receptor beta chains from one sample in a study of identical twins. TCRdb re-called the 5' RACE reads through MiXCR, storing one row per CDR3 protein. The table has 600,000 to 850,000 distinct CDR3 sequences, 15% to 20% seen once. These data were also reused for a study on T cells expressing NK-cell markers.

Sequencing was done on a sample of PBMCs. These TCRs come from a woman between 18 and 30 years old in good health. Each CDR3 is given with its conserved first and last residue. Fields, in order: V gene, CDR3 protein.

TRBV2 CATLGLPFYNEQFF
TRBV5-1 CASTNRDRGDYEQYF
TRBV7-8 CASSLQDTGELFF
TRBV12-3/TRBV12-4 CASSLDRGFSGYTF
TRBV3-1 CASSRLTSGSSAGEQYF
TRBV18 CASSPPGIGATDTQYF
TRBV5-6 CASSSSGTGQETQYF
TRBV7-2 CASSPGLMSTDTQYF
TRBV27 CASRVAPAGNTEAFF
TRBV9 CASSPLWGLSYNEQFF
TRBV12-3/TRBV12-4 CASSLREGGDTQYF
TRBV7-2 CASSPTRQSNEKLFF
TRBV20-1 CSAGPRTFTDTQYF
TRBV7-2 CASSPGTRQFTKNIQYF
TRBV20-1 CSARDSFQTFTDTQYF
TRBV5-1 CASSSQGVLGAYEQYF
TRBV9 CASSVESSGPYNEQFF
TRBV5-1 CASSWGQGSFAFF
TRBV29-1 CSVERTGSEAFF
TRBV12-3/TRBV12-4 CASRGRGYDETQYF